Listed below are T cell receptor beta chains from one sample, sequenced in a study of cytomegalovirus exposure and HLA in healthy donors. Measured with immunoSEQ multiplex PCR; TCRdb has only the in-frame clones, and not every one. The sample records 200,000 to 250,000 clones, approximately 78% being singletons. Sequenced material: PBMCs. The receptors derive from a man aged 25-45 years in good health and CMV-seronegative. Each CDR3 is given without its conserved first and last residue. The D gene is left open where the match is weak.

V gene,D gene,CDR3 protein
TRBV6-6,-,ASSYGAANTDTQY
TRBV19,-,ASSTSTGYGNQPQH
TRBV27,TRBD1,ASSPSVGGGNTEAF
TRBV7-9,-,ASSYTSGQTNEQF
TRBV4-1,TRBD2,ASSQPRGGSVSETQY
TRBV7-9,-,ASSLLVGQEQF
TRBV5-4,TRBD2,ASSQDRIAGELTYEQY
TRBV15,TRBD2,ATSRVTSGVGEQF
TRBV9,-,ASSVEVAGSEKLF
TRBV29-1,TRBD1,SVHLPGQGSLGASVLT
TRBV27,-,ASSLSAGDAYGYT
TRBV28,-,ASSLTGELF
TRBV15,TRBD1,ATSRGGTGDEKLF
TRBV4-1,TRBD1,ASSPQGQGGYGYT
TRBV11-2,-,ASSSPRGNTEAF
TRBV5-1,-,ASSSEDTSYNEQF
TRBV15,-,ATSSRETARDTEAF
TRBV28,-,ASSLGGSNQPQH
TRBV11-2,TRBD1,ASSRTGAGNTIY
TRBV6-1,TRBD1,ASILGTVSYEQY
TRBV6-6,TRBD1,ASSFRQGALTEAF
TRBV7-2,-,ASSLEEAHQPQH
TRBV5-4,TRBD1,ASSLPGQGNEQY
TRBV6-1,-,ASSEGQGLNQPQH
TRBV10-3,TRBD1,AISEPGQGSEQY
TRBV9,-,ASSVRAAGSTDTQY
TRBV6-6,-,ASSYGGGGEEQY
TRBV7-2,-,ASSLDWQGETQY
TRBV2,-,ASRAVAPWQY
TRBV4-2,TRBD2,ASSLGLAGRSGTDTQY
TRBV7-8,TRBD2,ASSLVLAGAATGELF